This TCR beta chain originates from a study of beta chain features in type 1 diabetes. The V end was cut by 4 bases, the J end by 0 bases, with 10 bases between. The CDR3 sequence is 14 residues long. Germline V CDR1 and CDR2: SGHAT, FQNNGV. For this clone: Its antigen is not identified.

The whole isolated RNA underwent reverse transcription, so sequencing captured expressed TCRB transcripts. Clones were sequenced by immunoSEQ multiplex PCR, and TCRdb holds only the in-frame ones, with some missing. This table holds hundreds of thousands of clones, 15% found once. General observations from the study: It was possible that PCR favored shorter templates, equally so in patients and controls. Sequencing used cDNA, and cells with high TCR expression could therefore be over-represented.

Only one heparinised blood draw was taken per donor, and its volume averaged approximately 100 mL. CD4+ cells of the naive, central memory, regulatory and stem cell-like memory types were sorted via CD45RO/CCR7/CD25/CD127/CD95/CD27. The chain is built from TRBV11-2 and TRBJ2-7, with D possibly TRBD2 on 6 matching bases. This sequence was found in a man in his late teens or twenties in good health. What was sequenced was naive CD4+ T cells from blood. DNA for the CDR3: TGTGCCAGCAGCTCTGCTAGCGTCTCCTACGAGCAGTACTTC. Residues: CASSSASVSYEQYF.